This T cell receptor (beta chain) was observed in a study of T cell responses to AZD1222 COVID-19 vaccine. In the case of this clone: Its antigen is unidentified.

Using immunoSEQ multiplex PCR, the repertoire was profiled, and TCRdb retains in-frame clones only, with some absent. Here the sample spans fewer than 200,000 clones, around 89% being singletons. Germline CDR1 reads KGHSH; CDR2 reads LQKENI. The ends were cut back, 6 bases at V and 0 bases at J, with 9 bases in the middle. This CDR3 has 13 amino acids. Study-level findings and limits: Spike-wide vaccine-associated CD4 TCRs dominated at 160-218 and 743-854. Breadth and depth of Spike-specific TCRs rose after two AZD1222 doses.

This sequence was found in an adult who received the AZD1222 COVID-19 vaccine. The rearrangement joins TRBV18 to TRBJ2-7; D ambiguous. Sequences were derived from peripheral blood, sampled 28 days after the second AZD1222 dose. This CDR3 reads CASSLDLSYEQYF. The DNA for the CDR3 is TGTGCCAGCTCTCTGGACCTCTCCTACGAGCAGTACTTC.